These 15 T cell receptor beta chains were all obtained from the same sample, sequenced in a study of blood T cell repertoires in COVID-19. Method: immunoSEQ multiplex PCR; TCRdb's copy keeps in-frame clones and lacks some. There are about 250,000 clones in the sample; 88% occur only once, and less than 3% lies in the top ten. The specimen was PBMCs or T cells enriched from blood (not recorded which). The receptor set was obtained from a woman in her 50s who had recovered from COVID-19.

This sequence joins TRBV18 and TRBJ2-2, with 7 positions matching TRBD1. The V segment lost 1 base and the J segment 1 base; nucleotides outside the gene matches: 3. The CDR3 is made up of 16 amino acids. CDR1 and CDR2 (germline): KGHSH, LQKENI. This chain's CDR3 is CASSPQGAGNTGELFF. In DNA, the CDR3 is TGTGCCAGCTCACCACAGGGGGCAGGGAACACCGGGGAGCTGTTTTTT. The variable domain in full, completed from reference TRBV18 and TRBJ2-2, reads NAGVMQNPRHLVRRRGQEARLRCSPMKGHSHVYWYRQLPEEGLKFMVYLQKENIIDESGMPKERFSAEFPKEGPSILRIQQVVRGDSAAYFCASSPQGAGNTGELFFGEGSRLTVL.

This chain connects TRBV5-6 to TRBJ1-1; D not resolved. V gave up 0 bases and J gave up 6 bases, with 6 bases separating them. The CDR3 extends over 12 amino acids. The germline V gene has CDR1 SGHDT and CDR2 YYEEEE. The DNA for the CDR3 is TGTGCCAGCAGCTTGGTGGCAGCTGAAGCTTTCTTT. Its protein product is CASSLVAAEAFF.

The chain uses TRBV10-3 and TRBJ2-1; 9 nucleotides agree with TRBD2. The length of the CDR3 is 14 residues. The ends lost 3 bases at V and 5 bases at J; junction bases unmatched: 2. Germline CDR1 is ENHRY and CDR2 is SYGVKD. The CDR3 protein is CAISERTSDNEQFF. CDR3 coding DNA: TGTGCCATCAGTGAAAGGACTAGCGACAATGAGCAGTTCTTC.

DNA of the CDR3: TGTGCCAGCAGCTTCGGACTAGGTCATGGGACCGGGGAGCTGTTTTTT. It translates to CASSFGLGHGTGELFF. V and J are TRBV7-2 and TRBJ2-2, with TRBD2 matching over 7 bases. This CDR3 is 16 amino acids long. V shed 3 bases, J shed 5 bases, and the junction held 9 bases outside the gene matches. Germline CDR1 and CDR2: SGHTA and FQGNSA.

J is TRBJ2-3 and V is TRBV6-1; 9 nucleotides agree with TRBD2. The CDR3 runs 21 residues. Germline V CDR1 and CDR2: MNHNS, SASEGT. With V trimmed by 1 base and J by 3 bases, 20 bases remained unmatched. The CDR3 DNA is TGTGCCAGCAGTGAAGTGGAAAACACAGGGATAGGAGCGGGAGGAACAGATACGCAGTATTTT. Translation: CASSEVENTGIGAGGTDTQYF.

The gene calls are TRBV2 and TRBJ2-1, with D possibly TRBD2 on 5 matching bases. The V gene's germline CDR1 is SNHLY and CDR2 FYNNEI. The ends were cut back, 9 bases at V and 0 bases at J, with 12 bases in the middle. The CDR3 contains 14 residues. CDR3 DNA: TGTGCCAGTACCGGGGAGTCCTCCTACAATGAGCAGTTCTTC. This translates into CASTGESSYNEQFF.

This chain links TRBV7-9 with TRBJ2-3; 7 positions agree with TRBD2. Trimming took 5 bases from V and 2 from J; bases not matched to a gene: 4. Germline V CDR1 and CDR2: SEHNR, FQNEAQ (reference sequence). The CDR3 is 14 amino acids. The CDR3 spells CASSQGLPTDTQYF. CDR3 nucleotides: TGTGCCAGCAGCCAGGGACTACCCACAGATACGCAGTATTTT.

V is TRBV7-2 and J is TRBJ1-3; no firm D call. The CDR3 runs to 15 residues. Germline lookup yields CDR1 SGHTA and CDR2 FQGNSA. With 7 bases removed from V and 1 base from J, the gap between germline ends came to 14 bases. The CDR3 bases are TGTGCCAGCACCCCTTTAGTGCAATCTGGAAACACCATATATTTT. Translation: CASTPLVQSGNTIYF.

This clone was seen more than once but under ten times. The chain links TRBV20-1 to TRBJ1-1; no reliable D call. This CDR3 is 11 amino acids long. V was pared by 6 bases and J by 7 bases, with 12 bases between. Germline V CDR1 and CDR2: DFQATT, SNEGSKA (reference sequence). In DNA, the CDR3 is TGCAGTGCCCAAGAGGATGTTGAAGCTTTCTTT. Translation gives CSAQEDVEAFF.

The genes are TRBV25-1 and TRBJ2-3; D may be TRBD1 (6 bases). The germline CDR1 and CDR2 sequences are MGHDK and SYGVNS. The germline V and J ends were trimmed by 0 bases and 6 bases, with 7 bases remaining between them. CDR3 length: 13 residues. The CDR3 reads CASSEYRGDTQYF. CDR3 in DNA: TGTGCCAGCAGTGAATATAGGGGGGATACGCAGTATTTT.

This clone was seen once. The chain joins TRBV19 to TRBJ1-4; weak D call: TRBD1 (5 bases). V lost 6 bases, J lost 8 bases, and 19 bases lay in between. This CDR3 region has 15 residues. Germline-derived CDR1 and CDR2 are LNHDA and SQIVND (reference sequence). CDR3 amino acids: CASSADRRSYEKLFF. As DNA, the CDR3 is TGTGCCAGTAGCGCTGACAGAAGGAGTTACGAAAAACTGTTTTTT.

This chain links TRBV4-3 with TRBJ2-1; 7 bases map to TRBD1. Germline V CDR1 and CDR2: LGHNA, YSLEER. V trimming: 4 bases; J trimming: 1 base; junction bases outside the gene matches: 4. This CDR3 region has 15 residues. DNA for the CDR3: TGCGCCAGCAGCCCTCGACAGGGTTCCTACAATGAGCAGTTCTTC. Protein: CASSPRQGSYNEQFF.

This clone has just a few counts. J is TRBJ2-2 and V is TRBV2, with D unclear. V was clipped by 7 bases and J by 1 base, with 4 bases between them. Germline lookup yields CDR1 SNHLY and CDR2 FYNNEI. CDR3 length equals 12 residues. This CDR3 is CASTKNTGELFF. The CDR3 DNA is TGTGCCAGCACTAAGAACACCGGGGAGCTGTTTTTT.

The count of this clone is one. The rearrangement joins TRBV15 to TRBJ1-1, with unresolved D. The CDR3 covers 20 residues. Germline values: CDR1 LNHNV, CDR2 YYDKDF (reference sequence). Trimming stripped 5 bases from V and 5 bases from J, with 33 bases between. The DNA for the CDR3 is TGTGCCACCAGCTCACGTGGACCCTGGACGGAGGTCGTATTGGATACTGAAGCTTTCTTT. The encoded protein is CATSSRGPWTEVVLDTEAFF.

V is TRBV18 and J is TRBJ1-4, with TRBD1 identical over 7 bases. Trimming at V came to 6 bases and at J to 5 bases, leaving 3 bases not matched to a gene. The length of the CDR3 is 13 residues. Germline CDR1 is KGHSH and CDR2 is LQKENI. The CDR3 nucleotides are TGTGCCAGCTCCTGGACAGGAAATGAAAAACTGTTTTTT. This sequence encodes CASSWTGNEKLFF.